This T cell receptor (beta chain) was captured in a study of cytomegalovirus exposure and HLA in healthy donors. With 60 Vbeta and 13 Jbeta primers, the PCR was carried out. Measured with immunoSEQ multiplex PCR; TCRdb has only the in-frame clones, and not every one. This sample has about 77,000 clones, with around 78% found just once. Germline V gene lookup returns CDR1 SGHRS and CDR2 YFSETQ. V was trimmed by 0 bases and J by 1 base, leaving 10 bases between them. The CDR3 is made up of 15 amino acids. The specimen was PBMCs. The rearrangement uses TRBV5-1 and TRBJ1-1, with D possibly being TRBD1 (6 bases). The source is a man aged 40-55 years in good health and CMV-seronegative. CDR3 region: CASSLAGQKNTEAFF. The CDR3 DNA follows: TGCGCCAGCAGCTTGGCCGGACAGAAGAACACTGAAGCTTTCTTT.